This T cell receptor beta chain was found in a study of blood T cell repertoires in COVID-19. The study drew participants aged about 18 to 95 years from around 24 US areas. Clones were read by immunoSEQ multiplex PCR, and TCRdb kept only the in-frame ones, dropping some. The table records about 210,000 clones, 85% of them present only once. V lost 3 bases and J 8 bases, leaving 13 bases between the germline ends. CDR1 and CDR2 (germline): MGHRA, YSYEKL. The CDR3 contains 14 residues. The source of this sequence is a middle-aged man who had recovered from COVID-19. The rearrangement joins TRBV4-1 to TRBJ1-4, with D possibly TRBD1 on 5 matching bases. Specimen: PBMCs or T cells enriched from blood (not recorded which). The CDR3 DNA follows: TGCGCCAGCAGCCAGATCGCAGGGAACGAAAAACTGTTTTTT. Its translation: CASSQIAGNEKLFF.